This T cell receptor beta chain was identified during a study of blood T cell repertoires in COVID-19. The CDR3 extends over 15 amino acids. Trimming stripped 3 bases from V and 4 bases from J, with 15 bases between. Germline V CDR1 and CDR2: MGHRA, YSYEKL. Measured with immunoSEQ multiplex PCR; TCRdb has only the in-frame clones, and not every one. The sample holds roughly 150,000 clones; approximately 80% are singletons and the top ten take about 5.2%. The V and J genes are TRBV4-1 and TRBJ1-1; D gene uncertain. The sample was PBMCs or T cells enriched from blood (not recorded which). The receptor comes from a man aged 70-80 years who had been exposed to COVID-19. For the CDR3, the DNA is TGCGCCAGCAGCCAGGCCTTGGTGGTGGCCACTGAAGCTTTCTTT. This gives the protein CASSQALVVATEAFF.